The clone carrying this T cell receptor (beta chain) has a handful of counts. Its antigen is currently unknown. TCRdb independently ran MiXCR on the RT-PCR reads; one entry per CDR3 protein. The repertoire consists of more than 250,000 distinct CDR3 sequences, with about a fifth occurring once and the leading ten covering roughly a tenth. Trimming shortened V by 6 bases and J by 2 bases, and 10 bases separated the two germline ends. CDR3 size: 12 residues. Germline V lookup: CDR1 DFQATT, CDR2 SNEGSKA (reference sequence). This specimen comes from a study of response to subunit inactivated influenza vaccine. Study-wide results and caveats: Authors suggested each seasonal influenza vaccination recruits few new T cells.

This sequence joins TRBV20-1 and TRBJ1-2; D is unresolved. The specimen comprised PBMCs from blood, sampled about 19 months after vaccination. The TCR originated in a man aged 50-75 years who received an inactivated influenza vaccine. CDR3 coding DNA: TGCAGTGCCGATGGATCGAACTATGGCTACACCTTC. This translates into CSADGSNYGYTF.